This TCR beta chain was recorded in a study of blood T cell repertoires in COVID-19. Whole-study context: T cells, B-cell-depleted T cells, or PBMCs provided the cDNA or gDNA that served as material.

V was trimmed by 2 bases and J by 2 bases, leaving 9 bases between them. The CDR3 consists of 15 residues. From germline, CDR1 is MNHEY and CDR2 SVGAGI. Someone with COVID-19 had been met by exposed participants within 2 weeks before study entry. In the original analysis: Amplification from reference gene primers served as the basis for estimated nucleated cell counts. Some clones are missing from TCRdb's copy, which holds only in-frame ones; the method was immunoSEQ multiplex PCR. That table furnishes V, J and clone size, whereas the DNA furnished D and trimming. The repertoire has under 450,000 clones, approximately 89% of them found once; the top ten carry roughly 0.9%.

Specimen: PBMCs or T cells enriched from blood (not recorded which). This sequence was found in a woman in her thirties or forties who had been exposed to COVID-19. The chain couples TRBV6-5 to TRBJ2-2; D is perhaps TRBD2 (5 bases). The CDR3 loop is CASSYGRVNTGELFF. CDR3 DNA: TGTGCCAGCAGTTACGGGCGGGTAAACACCGGGGAGCTGTTTTTT.